These 28 T cell receptor beta chains came from one sample sequenced in a study of blood T cell repertoires in COVID-19. Generated by immunoSEQ multiplex PCR, the TCRdb table keeps only in-frame clones and is missing some. The sample lists about 150,000 clones; around 79% were seen once. Sequenced sample: peripheral blood. The receptor source for this set is a woman aged 70-85 years with COVID-19, enrolled during active disease.

The rearrangement joins TRBV28 to TRBJ1-1, with D perhaps TRBD1 (5 bases). The V end lost 7 bases, the J end lost 6 bases, and 21 bases lay between the germline ends. Germline V lookup: CDR1 MDHEN, CDR2 SYDVKM. This CDR3 is 15 amino acids long. CDR3 sequence: CASTQNQGNRPEAFF. CDR3 DNA: TGTGCCAGCACCCAGAATCAGGGAAATAGGCCTGAAGCTTTCTTT.

The sample holds one count of this clone. The chain uses TRBV5-1 and TRBJ2-3, with D perhaps TRBD2 (6 bases). Trimming removed 0 bases at V and 2 bases at J, with 7 bases between. The CDR3 loop spans 14 amino acids. In germline, CDR1 is SGHRS, CDR2 YFSETQ. The CDR3: CASSLAGDTDTQYF. In DNA form, the CDR3 reads TGCGCCAGCAGCTTGGCGGGGGACACAGATACGCAGTATTTT.

This sequence joins TRBV30 and TRBJ1-6, with D possibly matching TRBD1 (6 bases). Looked up from germline, CDR1 is GTSNPN and CDR2 is SVGIG (reference sequence). V was cut by 0 bases and J by 10 bases, with 19 bases left in between. This CDR3 contains 16 residues. CDR3 nucleotides: TGTGCCTGGAGTGTGAACGCTGGCAGGGGAAGCTCACCCCTCCACTTT. This translates into CAWSVNAGRGSSPLHF. Together with reference TRBV30 and TRBJ1-6, the CDR3 gives the full variable domain: SQTIHQWPATLVQPVGSPLSLECTVEGTSNPNLYWYRQAAGRGLQLLFYSVGIGQISSEVPQNLSASRPQDRQFILSSKKLLLSDSGFYLCAWSVNAGRGSSPLHFGNGTRLTVT.

V usage is TRBV5-6 and J usage is TRBJ1-2; D uncertain. This CDR3 comprises 13 residues. CDR1 is SGHDT and CDR2 is YYEEEE in the germline V gene. V lost 4 bases to trimming and J lost 7 bases, with 14 bases between them. DNA for the CDR3: TGTGCCAGCAGCCCCGGGAGGGCGTCTGGCTACACCTTC. This encodes CASSPGRASGYTF.

This chain uses TRBV19 with TRBJ1-1; D remains unclear. The V and J ends lost 5 bases and 0 bases respectively, with 10 bases between them. The CDR3 covers 14 residues. Per the germline V gene, CDR1 is LNHDA and CDR2 is SQIVND (reference sequence). The CDR3 sequence: CASSDGPLNTEAFF. CDR3 DNA: TGTGCCAGTAGTGATGGGCCTTTGAACACTGAAGCTTTCTTT.

The rearrangement uses TRBV9 and TRBJ2-1; 15 bases map to TRBD2. Germline lookup yields CDR1 SGDLS and CDR2 YYNGEE. There are 17 residues in the CDR3. J gave up 4 bases and V 2 bases, and 4 bases lay outside the gene matches. For the CDR3, the DNA is TGTGCCAGCAGCGTCAGCGGGACTAGCGGGGGGTACAATGAGCAGTTCTTC. It is translated as CASSVSGTSGGYNEQFF. The entire variable domain, with the rest obtained from reference TRBV9 and TRBJ2-1, is as follows: DSGVTQTPKHLITATGQRVTLRCSPRSGDLSVYWYQQSLDQGLQFLIQYYNGEERAKGNILERFSAQQFPDLHSELNLSSLELGDSALYFCASSVSGTSGGYNEQFFGPGTRLTVL.

The chain links TRBV19 to TRBJ2-3; perhaps TRBD1 as D (5 bases). Germline lookup yields CDR1 LNHDA and CDR2 SQIVND (reference sequence). V shed 6 bases and J shed 2 bases, with 12 bases lying between them. CDR3 length: 14 amino acids. Written as DNA, the CDR3 is TGTGCCAGTAGAGGGCAGGGATTCACAGATACGCAGTATTTT. Amino acids: CASRGQGFTDTQYF.

The CDR3 here is CASSQDRPTGEKLFF. CDR3 nucleotides: TGTGCCAGCAGCCAAGATAGGCCAACAGGCGAAAAACTGTTTTTT. J is TRBJ1-4 and V is TRBV4-2; TRBD1 is a possible D gene (5 bases). The V end was cut by 0 bases, the J end by 8 bases, with 13 bases between. The germline V gene has CDR1 LGHNA and CDR2 YNFKEQ. This CDR3 contains 15 residues.

CDR3 loop: CASSLRQDRRNEQFF. The CDR3 DNA reads TGCGCCAGCAGCTTACGGCAGGACAGAAGGAATGAGCAGTTCTTC. The chain recombines TRBV5-1 with TRBJ2-1; tentative D call: TRBD1 (6 bases). Germline V CDR1 and CDR2: SGHRS, YFSETQ. Trimming removed 2 bases at V and 7 bases at J, with 16 bases between. CDR3 length: 15 residues.

This chain connects TRBV7-8 to TRBJ1-5; D remains ambiguous. Germline V gene data show CDR1 as SGHVS and CDR2 as FQNEAQ. The CDR3 runs 13 residues. Deletions cut 5 bases from V and 9 bases from J, with 14 bases between. The CDR3 protein is CASSPPGFGPQHF. CDR3 nucleotides: TGTGCCAGCAGCCCCCCGGGGTTTGGGCCCCAGCATTTT.

The V gene is TRBV25-1, the J gene TRBJ2-1; TRBD2 might be the D (5 bases). Germline V gene sequence: CDR1 MGHDK, CDR2 SYGVNS. Trimming left V 3 bases short and J 1 base short, with 16 bases between. The CDR3 sequence is 17 residues long. The CDR3 region is CASSDSAHTRSYNEQFF. DNA for the CDR3: TGTGCCAGCAGTGACAGCGCCCATACTAGGTCCTACAATGAGCAGTTCTTC. Complete variable domain (other parts from reference TRBV25-1 and TRBJ2-1): EADIYQTPRYLVIGTGKKITLECSQTMGHDKMYWYQQDPGMELHLIHYSYGVNSTEKGDLSSESTVSRIRTEHFPLTLESARPSHTSQYLCASSDSAHTRSYNEQFFGPGTRLTVL.

This clone was detected a few times. The chain is built from TRBV10-3 and TRBJ2-7; D call uncertain. The CDR3 runs 13 residues. Per the germline V gene, CDR1 is ENHRY and CDR2 is SYGVKD. The V end lost 6 bases, the J end lost 3 bases, and 12 bases lay between the germline ends. The CDR3 DNA is TGTGCCATCAGCCTAAACCGAGACTACGAGCAGTACTTC. Translated: CAISLNRDYEQYF.

The rearrangement uses TRBV12-3 or TRBV12-4 and TRBJ2-7, with unresolved D. Trimming took 6 bases from V and 3 from J, leaving 12 bases between them. The CDR3 length is 13 residues. Here the CDR3 reads CASSLSTGYEQYF. The CDR3 DNA reads as TGTGCCAGCAGCTTATCGACGGGCTACGAGCAGTACTTC.

The chain couples TRBV19 to TRBJ2-2; D not certain. Deletions cut 2 bases from V and 1 base from J, with 17 bases between. Germline assignment: CDR1 LNHDA and CDR2 SQIVND (reference sequence). The CDR3 runs 18 residues. The CDR3 sequence: CASSIKHTTGVNTGELFF. In DNA, the CDR3 is TGTGCCAGTAGTATAAAACACACGACCGGAGTGAACACCGGGGAGCTGTTTTTT. The entire variable domain, with the rest obtained from reference TRBV19 and TRBJ2-2, is as follows: DGGITQSPKYLFRKEGQNVTLSCEQNLNHDAMYWYRQDPGQGLRLIYYSQIVNDFQKGDIAEGYSVSREKKESFPLTVTSAQKNPTAFYLCASSIKHTTGVNTGELFFGEGSRLTVL.

The rearrangement joins TRBV18 to TRBJ1-1; possibly TRBD1 for D (5 bases). Germline V gene data show CDR1 as KGHSH and CDR2 as LQKENI. This CDR3 has 13 amino acids. Trimming removed 3 bases at V and 6 bases at J, with 11 bases between. The CDR3 region is CASSPLGGAEAFF. CDR3 nucleotide sequence: TGTGCCAGCTCACCCCTGGGGGGGGCTGAAGCTTTCTTT.

This clone was recorded once. The chain couples TRBV5-6 to TRBJ1-2; 9 bases are shared with TRBD1. The CDR3 length is 14 residues. V shed 3 bases and J 4 bases; nucleotides not matched to a gene: 4. CDR1 SGHDT and CDR2 YYEEEE come from the germline V gene. CDR3 coding DNA: TGTGCCAGCAGCTCTACGGGACAGGGCTATGGCTACACCTTC. It encodes CASSSTGQGYGYTF.

The rearrangement uses TRBV19 and TRBJ2-2; 8 bases align to TRBD1. The germline gives CDR1 LNHDA, CDR2 SQIVND (reference sequence). This CDR3 has 16 amino acids. Germline trimming cut 5 bases from V and 4 bases from J; bases unmatched to any gene: 9. CDR3: CASSARGRSSTGELFF. The CDR3 DNA is TGTGCCAGTAGTGCCAGGGGGCGGAGTAGCACCGGGGAGCTGTTTTTT.

The chain links TRBV28 to TRBJ1-1; D gene ambiguous. Germline CDR1 and CDR2: MDHEN and SYDVKM. Trimming removed 8 bases at V and 5 bases at J, with 12 bases between. This CDR3 has 12 residues. The CDR3 reads CASREGGTEAFF. CDR3 in DNA: TGTGCCAGCCGTGAGGGAGGGACTGAAGCTTTCTTT.

This chain links TRBV4-3 with TRBJ2-3; TRBD2 aligns across 11 bases. V shed 6 bases, J shed 4 bases, and the junction held 6 bases outside the gene matches. There are 15 residues in the CDR3. CDR1 and CDR2 (germline): LGHNA, YSLEER. The CDR3 nucleotides are TGCGCCAGCAGTGGACATAGCGGGGGGGCAGATACGCAGTATTTT. It codes for CASSGHSGGADTQYF.

The chain carries TRBV6-2 or TRBV6-3 and TRBJ2-7; D not certain. Germline CDR1 reads MNHEY; CDR2 reads SVGEGT. The CDR3 is 15 amino acids. Between the trimmed V and J ends, which lost 2 bases and 0 bases, there was a span of 11 bases. The CDR3 DNA reads as TGTGCCAGCAGTTACAGTCTACAGCCCTCCTACGAGCAGTACTTC. Its translation is CASSYSLQPSYEQYF.

The rearrangement links TRBV6-5 to TRBJ2-1, with D tentatively TRBD2 (5 bases). The CDR3 spans 13 residues. CDR1 is MNHEY, CDR2 SVGAGI, per germline. V lost 0 bases and J lost 7, with 7 bases in between. DNA of the CDR3: TGTGCCAGCAGTTACTCCACGGGGAATGAGCAGTTCTTC. Translating gives CASSYSTGNEQFF.

The V and J genes are TRBV19 and TRBJ2-5, with 7 bases lining up with TRBD2. Germline lookup yields CDR1 LNHDA and CDR2 SQIVND (reference sequence). V lost 1 base, J lost 1 base, and 3 bases stayed unmatched. The CDR3 length is 15 residues. The CDR3 sequence: CASSIAGGSQETQYF. CDR3 bases: TGTGCCAGTAGTATAGCGGGGGGATCCCAAGAGACCCAGTACTTC.

A few counts support this clone. The J gene is TRBJ2-1, the V gene TRBV28; TRBD2 agrees at 8 bases. The V segment lost 7 bases and the J segment 7 bases; nucleotides outside the gene matches: 9. This CDR3 is 14 amino acids long. Per germline, CDR1 MDHEN and CDR2 SYDVKM. In DNA form, the CDR3 reads TGTGCCAGCATCCTCCAGCGGGGGAGGAATGAGCAGTTCTTC. Its translation: CASILQRGRNEQFF.

V usage is TRBV2 and J usage is TRBJ1-2; D ambiguous. The germline gives CDR1 SNHLY, CDR2 FYNNEI. The V end was cut by 7 bases, the J end by 5 bases, with 11 bases between. The CDR3 extends over 12 amino acids. CDR3 sequence: CASIEAGYGYTF. The CDR3 DNA reads TGTGCCAGCATTGAGGCGGGGTATGGCTACACCTTC.

This clone was observed a few times. This chain links TRBV25-1 with TRBJ2-3; the D gene is possibly TRBD2 (6 bases). Germline CDR1 MGHDK, CDR2 SYGVNS. This CDR3 contains 14 residues. V gave up 4 bases and J gave up 4 bases, with 12 bases separating them. The CDR3 loop reads CASSVPGEADTQYF. DNA of the CDR3: TGTGCCAGCAGTGTTCCGGGGGAGGCAGATACGCAGTATTTT.

This clone was seen a single time. V usage is TRBV11-2 and J usage is TRBJ2-2, with D tentatively TRBD1 (5 bases). This CDR3 has 14 amino acids. V shed 5 bases and J shed 5 bases, with 12 bases lying between them. Germline-derived CDR1 and CDR2 are SGHAT and FQNNGV. CDR3 amino acids: CASSLDRKTGELFF. In DNA, the CDR3 is TGTGCCAGCAGCCTCGACAGAAAGACCGGGGAGCTGTTTTTT.

J is TRBJ2-3 and V is TRBV28, with TRBD1 matching over 7 bases. The CDR3 is 17 amino acids. Unmatched junction bases numbered 12, after V lost 5 bases and J lost 1 base. CDR1 is MDHEN, CDR2 SYDVKM, per germline. CDR3 amino acids: CASSPNERDSGTDTQYF. The CDR3 DNA follows: TGTGCCAGCAGTCCCAACGAACGGGACAGTGGCACAGATACGCAGTATTTT.

The chain uses TRBV6-2 or TRBV6-3 and TRBJ1-1; a possible D gene is TRBD1 (5 bases). Germline V gene sequence: CDR1 MNHEY, CDR2 SVGEGT. The CDR3 loop spans 15 amino acids. Trimming shortened V by 4 bases and J by 2 bases, and 14 bases separated the two germline ends. CDR3 sequence reads: CASSSLGGYNTEAFF. Here the CDR3 DNA reads TGTGCCAGCAGTTCCCTCGGGGGATATAACACTGAAGCTTTCTTT.